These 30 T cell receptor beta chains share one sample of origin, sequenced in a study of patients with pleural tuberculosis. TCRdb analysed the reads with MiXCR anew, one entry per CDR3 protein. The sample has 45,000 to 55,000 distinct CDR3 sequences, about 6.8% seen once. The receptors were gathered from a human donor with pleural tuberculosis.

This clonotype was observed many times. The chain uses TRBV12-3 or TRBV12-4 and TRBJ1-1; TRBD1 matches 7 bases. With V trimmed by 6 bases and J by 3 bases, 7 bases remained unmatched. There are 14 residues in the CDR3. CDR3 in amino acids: CASSPRGGDTEAFF. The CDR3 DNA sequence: TGTGCCAGCAGCCCCAGGGGGGGGGACACTGAAGCTTTCTTT.

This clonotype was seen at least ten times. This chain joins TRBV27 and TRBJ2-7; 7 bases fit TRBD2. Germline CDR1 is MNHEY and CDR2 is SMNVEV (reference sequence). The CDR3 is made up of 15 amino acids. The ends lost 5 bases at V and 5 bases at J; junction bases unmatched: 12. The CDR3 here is CASSPPGGASHEQYF. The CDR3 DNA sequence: TGTGCCAGCAGTCCTCCGGGGGGTGCTTCCCACGAGCAGTACTTC.

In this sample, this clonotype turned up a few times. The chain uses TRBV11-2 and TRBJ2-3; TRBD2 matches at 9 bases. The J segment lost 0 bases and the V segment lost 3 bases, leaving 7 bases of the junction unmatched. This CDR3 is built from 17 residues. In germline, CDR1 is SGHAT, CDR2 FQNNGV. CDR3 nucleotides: TGTGCCAGCAGCTTCGAGAGGACTAGCGTTAGCACAGATACGCAGTATTTT. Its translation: CASSFERTSVSTDTQYF.

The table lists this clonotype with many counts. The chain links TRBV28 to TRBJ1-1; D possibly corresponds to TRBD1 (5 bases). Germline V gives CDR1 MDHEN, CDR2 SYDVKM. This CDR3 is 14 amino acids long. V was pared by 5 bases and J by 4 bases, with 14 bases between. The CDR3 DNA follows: TGTGCCAGCAGTGCTGCTGGGACCGGCACTGAAGCTTTCTTT. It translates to CASSAAGTGTEAFF.

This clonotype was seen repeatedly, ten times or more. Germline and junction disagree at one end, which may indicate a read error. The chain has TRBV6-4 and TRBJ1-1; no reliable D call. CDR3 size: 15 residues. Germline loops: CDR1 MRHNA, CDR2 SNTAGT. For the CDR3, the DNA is TGTGCCAGCAGCGACTCCGGGAGGTGGAACACTGAAGCTTTCTTT. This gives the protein CASSDSGRWNTEAFF.

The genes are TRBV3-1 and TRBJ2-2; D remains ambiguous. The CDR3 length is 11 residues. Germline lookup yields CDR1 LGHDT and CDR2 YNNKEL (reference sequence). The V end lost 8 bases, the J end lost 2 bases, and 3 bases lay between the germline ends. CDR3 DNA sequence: TGTGCCAGCCAAAACACCGGGGAGCTGTTTTTT. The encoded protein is CASQNTGELFF. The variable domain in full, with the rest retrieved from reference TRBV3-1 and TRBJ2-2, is DTAVSQTPKYLVTQMGNDKSIKCEQNLGHDTMYWYKQDSKKFLKIMFSYNNKELIINETVPNRFSPKSPDKAHLNLHINSLELGDSAVYFCASQNTGELFFGEGSRLTVL.

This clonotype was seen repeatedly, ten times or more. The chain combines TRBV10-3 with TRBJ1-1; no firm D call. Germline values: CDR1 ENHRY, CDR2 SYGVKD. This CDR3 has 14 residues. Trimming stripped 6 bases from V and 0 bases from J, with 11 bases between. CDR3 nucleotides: TGTGCCATCAGATGGAGCAGCATGAACACTGAAGCTTTCTTT. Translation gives CAIRWSSMNTEAFF.

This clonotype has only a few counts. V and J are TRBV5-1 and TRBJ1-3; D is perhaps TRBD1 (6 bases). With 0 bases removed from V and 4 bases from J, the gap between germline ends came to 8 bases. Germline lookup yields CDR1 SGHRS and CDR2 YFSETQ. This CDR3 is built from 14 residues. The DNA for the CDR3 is TGCGCCAGCAGCTTGGCGGGACAAGGAAACACCATATATTTT. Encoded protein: CASSLAGQGNTIYF.

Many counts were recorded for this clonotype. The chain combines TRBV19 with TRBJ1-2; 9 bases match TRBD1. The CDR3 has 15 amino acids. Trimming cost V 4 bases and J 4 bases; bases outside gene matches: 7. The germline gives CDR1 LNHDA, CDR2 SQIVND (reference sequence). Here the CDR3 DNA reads TGTGCCAGTAGTAATCGGACAGGGGTTGCCTATGGCTACACCTTC. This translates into CASSNRTGVAYGYTF. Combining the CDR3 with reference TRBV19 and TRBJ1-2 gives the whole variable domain DGGITQSPKYLFRKEGQNVTLSCEQNLNHDAMYWYRQDPGQGLRLIYYSQIVNDFQKGDIAEGYSVSREKKESFPLTVTSAQKNPTAFYLCASSNRTGVAYGYTFGSGTRLTVV.

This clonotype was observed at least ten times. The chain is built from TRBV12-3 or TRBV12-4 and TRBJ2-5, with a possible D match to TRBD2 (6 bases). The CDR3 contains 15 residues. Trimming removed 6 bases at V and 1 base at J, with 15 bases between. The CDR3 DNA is TGTGCCAGCAGACATCCGGGACTCTTCCAAGAGACCCAGTACTTC. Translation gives CASRHPGLFQETQYF.

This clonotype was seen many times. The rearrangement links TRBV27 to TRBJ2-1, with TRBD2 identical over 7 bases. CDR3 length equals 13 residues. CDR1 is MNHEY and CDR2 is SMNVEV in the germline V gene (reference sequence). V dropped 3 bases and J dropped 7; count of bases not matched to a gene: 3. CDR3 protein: CASSFDSGNEQFF. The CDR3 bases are TGTGCCAGCAGTTTTGATAGCGGGAATGAGCAGTTCTTC.

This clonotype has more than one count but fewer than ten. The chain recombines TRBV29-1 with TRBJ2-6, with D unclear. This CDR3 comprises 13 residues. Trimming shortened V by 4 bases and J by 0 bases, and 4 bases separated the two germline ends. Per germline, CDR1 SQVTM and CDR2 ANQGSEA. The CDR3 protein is CSVGSSGANVLTF. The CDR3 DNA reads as TGCAGCGTTGGGAGCTCTGGGGCCAACGTCCTGACTTTC.

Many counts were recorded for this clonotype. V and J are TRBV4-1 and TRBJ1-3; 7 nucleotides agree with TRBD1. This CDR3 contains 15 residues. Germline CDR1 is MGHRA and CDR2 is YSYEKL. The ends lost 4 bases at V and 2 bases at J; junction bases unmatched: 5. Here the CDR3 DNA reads TGCGCCAGCAGCCTTTGGACAGGTGCTGGAAACACCATATATTTT. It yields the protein CASSLWTGAGNTIYF.

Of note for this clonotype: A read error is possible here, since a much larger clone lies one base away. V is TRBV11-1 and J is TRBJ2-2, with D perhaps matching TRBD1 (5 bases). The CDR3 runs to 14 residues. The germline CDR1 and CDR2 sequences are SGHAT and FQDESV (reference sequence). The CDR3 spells CASREHRNAGELFF. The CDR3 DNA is TGTGCCAGCAGGGAACACAGGAACGCCGGGGAGCTGTTTTTT.

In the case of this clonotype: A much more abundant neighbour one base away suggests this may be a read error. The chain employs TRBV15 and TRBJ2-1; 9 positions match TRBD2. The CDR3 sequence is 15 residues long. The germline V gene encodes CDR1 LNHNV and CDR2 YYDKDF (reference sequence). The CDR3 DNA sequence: TGTGCCACCAGCGGAAATAGCGGGAGAGGTAGTGAGCTGTTCTTC. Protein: CATSGNSGRGSELFF.

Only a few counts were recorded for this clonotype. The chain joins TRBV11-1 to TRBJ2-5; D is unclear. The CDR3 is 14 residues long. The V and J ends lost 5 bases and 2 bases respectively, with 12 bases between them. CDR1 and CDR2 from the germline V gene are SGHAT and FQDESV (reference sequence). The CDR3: CASSRLSLQETQYF. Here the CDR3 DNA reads TGTGCCAGCAGCCGACTGTCCTTACAAGAGACCCAGTACTTC.

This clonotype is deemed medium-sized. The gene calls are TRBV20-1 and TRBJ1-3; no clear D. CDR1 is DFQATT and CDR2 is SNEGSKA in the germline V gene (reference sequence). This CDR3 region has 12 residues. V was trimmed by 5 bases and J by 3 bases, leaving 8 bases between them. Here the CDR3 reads CSAPTDGNTIYF. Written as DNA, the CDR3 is TGCAGTGCTCCGACGGATGGAAACACCATATATTTT.

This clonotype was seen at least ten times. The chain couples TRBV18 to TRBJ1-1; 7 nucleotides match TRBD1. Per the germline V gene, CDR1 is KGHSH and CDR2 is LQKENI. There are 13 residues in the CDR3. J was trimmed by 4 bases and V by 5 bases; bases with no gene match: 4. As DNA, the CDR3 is TGTGCCAGCTCAAGACAGGGAAGCACTGAAGCTTTCTTT. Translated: CASSRQGSTEAFF.

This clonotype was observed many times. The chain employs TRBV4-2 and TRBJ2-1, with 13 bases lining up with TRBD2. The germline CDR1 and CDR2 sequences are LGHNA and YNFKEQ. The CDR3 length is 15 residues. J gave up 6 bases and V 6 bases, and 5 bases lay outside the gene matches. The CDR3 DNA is TGTGCCAGCAGACCACGACTAGCGGGAGGCAATGAGCAGTTCTTC. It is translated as CASRPRLAGGNEQFF.

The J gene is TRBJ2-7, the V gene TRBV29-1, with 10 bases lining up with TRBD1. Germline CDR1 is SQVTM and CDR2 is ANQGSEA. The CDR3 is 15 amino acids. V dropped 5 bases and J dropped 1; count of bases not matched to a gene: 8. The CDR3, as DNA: TGCAGCGTTAGCCTCGGGACAGGGGTATCCTACGAGCAGTACTTC. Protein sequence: CSVSLGTGVSYEQYF.

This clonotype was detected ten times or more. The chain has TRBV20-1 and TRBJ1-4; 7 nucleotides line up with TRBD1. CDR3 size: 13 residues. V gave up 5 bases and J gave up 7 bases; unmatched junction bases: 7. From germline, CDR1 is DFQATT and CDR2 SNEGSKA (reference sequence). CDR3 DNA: TGCAGTGCTCTCACGACAGGGAGTGAAAAACTGTTTTTT. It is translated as CSALTTGSEKLFF.

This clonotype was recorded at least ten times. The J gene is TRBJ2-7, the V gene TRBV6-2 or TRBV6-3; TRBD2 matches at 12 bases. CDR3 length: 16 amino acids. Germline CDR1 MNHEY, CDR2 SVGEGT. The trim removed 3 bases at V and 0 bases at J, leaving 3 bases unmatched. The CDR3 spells CASSYRTSGASYEQYF. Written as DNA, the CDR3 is TGTGCCAGCAGTTATCGGACTAGCGGGGCCTCCTACGAGCAGTACTTC.

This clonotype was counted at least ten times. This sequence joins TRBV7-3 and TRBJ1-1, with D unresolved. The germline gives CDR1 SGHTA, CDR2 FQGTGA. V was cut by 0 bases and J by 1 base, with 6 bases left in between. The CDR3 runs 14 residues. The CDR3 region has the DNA TGTGCCAGCAGCTTAACCTCCTCGAACACTGAAGCTTTCTTT. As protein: CASSLTSSNTEAFF.

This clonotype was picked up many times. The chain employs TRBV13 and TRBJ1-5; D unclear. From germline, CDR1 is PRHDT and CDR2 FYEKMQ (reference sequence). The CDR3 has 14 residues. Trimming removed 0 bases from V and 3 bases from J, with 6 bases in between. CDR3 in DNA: TGTGCCAGCAGCTTAGGAGAACACAATCAGCCCCAGCATTTT. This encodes CASSLGEHNQPQHF.

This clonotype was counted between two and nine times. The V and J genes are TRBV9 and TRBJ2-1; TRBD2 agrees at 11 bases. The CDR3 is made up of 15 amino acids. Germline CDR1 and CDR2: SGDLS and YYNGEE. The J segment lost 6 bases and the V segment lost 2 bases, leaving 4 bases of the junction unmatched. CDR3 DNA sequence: TGTGCCAGCAGCGTCGCTAGCGGGAGGTCCAATGAGCAGTTCTTC. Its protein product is CASSVASGRSNEQFF.

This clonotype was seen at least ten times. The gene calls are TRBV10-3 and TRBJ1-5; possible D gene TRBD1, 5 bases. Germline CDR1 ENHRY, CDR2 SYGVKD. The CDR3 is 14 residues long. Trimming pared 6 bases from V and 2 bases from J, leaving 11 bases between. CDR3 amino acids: CAISRQGGNQPQHF. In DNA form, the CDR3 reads TGTGCCATCAGCCGGCAGGGTGGCAATCAGCCCCAGCATTTT.

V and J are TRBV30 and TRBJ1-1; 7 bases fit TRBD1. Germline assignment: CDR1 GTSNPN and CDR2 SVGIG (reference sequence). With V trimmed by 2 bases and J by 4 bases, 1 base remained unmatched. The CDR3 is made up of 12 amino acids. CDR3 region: CAWSPGGTEAFF. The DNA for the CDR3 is TGTGCCTGGAGTCCAGGGGGCACTGAAGCTTTCTTT.

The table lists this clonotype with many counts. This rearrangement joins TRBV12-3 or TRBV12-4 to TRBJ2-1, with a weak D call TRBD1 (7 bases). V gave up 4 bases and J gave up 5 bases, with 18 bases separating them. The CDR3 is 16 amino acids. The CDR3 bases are TGTGCCAGCAGTTCCGGAGGGACAGCCTTTGACAATGAGCAGTTCTTC. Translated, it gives CASSSGGTAFDNEQFF.

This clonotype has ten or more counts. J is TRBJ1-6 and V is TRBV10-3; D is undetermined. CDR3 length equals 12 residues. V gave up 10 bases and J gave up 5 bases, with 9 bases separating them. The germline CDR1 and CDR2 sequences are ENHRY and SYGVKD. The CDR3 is CATRQDNSPLHF. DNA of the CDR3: TGTGCCACACGACAAGATAATTCACCCCTCCACTTT.

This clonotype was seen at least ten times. CDR3 bases: TGTGCCAGCAGCTTATGGGTGAACACTGAAGCTTTCTTT. Its translation: CASSLWVNTEAFF. This rearrangement joins TRBV11-1 to TRBJ1-1; D remains ambiguous. V lost 2 bases, J lost 0 bases, and 4 bases lay in between. CDR3 length equals 13 residues. The germline V gene encodes CDR1 SGHAT and CDR2 FQDESV (reference sequence).